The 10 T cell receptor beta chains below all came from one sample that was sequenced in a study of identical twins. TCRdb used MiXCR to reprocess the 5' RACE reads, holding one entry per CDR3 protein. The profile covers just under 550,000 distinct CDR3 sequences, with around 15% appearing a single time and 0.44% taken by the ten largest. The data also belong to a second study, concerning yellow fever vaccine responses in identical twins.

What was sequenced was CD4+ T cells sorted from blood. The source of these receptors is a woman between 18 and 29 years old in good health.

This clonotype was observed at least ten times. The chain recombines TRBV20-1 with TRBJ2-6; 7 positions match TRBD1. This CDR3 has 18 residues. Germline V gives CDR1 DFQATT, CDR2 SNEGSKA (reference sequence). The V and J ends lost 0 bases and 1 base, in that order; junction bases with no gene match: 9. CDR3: CSARDFGTVKSGANVLTF. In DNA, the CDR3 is TGCAGTGCTAGAGATTTCGGGACAGTGAAATCTGGGGCCAACGTCCTGACTTTC.

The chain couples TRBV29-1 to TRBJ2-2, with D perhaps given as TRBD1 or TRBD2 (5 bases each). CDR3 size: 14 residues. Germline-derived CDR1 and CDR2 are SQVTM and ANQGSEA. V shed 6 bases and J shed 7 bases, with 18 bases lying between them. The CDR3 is CSVRMAGAGGELFF. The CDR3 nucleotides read TGCAGCGTACGCATGGCCGGGGCGGGCGGGGAGCTGTTTTTT.

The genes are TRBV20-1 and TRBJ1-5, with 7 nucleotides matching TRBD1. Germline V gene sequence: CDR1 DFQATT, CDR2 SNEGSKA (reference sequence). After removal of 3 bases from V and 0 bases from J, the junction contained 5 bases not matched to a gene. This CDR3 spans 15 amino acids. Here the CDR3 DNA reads TGCAGTGCTAGGGCCGGGACAGATAGCAATCAGCCCCAGCATTTT. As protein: CSARAGTDSNQPQHF.

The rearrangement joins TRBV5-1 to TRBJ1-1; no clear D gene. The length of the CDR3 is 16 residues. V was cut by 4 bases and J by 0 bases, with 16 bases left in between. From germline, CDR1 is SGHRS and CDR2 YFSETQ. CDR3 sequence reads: CASSRFGANMNTEAFF. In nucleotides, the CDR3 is TGCGCCAGCAGCCGGTTCGGCGCCAACATGAACACTGAAGCTTTCTTT.

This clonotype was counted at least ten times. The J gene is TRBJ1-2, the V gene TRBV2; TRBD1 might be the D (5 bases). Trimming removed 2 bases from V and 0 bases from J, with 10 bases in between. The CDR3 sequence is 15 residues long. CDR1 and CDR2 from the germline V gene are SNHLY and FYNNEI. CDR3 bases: TGTGCCAGCAGTGAACGGGGGACGGCTAACTATGGCTACACCTTC. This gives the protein CASSERGTANYGYTF.

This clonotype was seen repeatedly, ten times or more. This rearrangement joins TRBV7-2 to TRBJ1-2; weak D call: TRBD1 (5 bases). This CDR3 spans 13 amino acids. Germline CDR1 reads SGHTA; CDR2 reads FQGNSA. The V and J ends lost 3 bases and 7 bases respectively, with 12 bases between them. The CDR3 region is CASSLPGPVGYTF. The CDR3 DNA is TGTGCCAGCAGCTTGCCGGGACCTGTTGGCTACACCTTC.

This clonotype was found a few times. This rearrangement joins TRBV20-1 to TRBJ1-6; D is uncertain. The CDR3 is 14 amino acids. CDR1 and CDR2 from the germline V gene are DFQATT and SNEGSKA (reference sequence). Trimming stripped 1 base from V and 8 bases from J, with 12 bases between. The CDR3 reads CSARVGLTDSPLHF. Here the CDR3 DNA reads TGCAGTGCTAGAGTCGGGTTGACGGATTCACCCCTCCACTTT.

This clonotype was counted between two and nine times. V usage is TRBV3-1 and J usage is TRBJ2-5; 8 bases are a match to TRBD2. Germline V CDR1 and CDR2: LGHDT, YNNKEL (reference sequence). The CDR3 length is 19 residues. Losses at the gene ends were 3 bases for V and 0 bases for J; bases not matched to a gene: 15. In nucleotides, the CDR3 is TGTGCCAGCAGCCAGCTTTCGGGGAAACTAGCGGAGTACCAAGAGACCCAGTACTTC. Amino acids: CASSQLSGKLAEYQETQYF.

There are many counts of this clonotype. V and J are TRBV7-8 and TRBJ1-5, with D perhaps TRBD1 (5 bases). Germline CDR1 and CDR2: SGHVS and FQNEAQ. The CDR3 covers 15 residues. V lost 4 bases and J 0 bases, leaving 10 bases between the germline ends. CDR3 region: CASSWTRNSNQPQHF. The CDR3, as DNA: TGTGCCAGCAGCTGGACACGAAATAGCAATCAGCCCCAGCATTTT. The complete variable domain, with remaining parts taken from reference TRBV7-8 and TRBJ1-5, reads GAGVSQSPRYKVAKRGQDVALRCDPISGHVSLFWYQQALGQGPEFLTYFQNEAQLDKSGLPSDRFFAERPEGSVSTLKIQRTQQEDSAVYLCASSWTRNSNQPQHFGDGTRLSIL.

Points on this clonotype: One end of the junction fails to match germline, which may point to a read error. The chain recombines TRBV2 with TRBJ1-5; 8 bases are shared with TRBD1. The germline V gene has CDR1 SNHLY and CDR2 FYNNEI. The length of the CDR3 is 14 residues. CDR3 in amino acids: CASSEDRGRQPQHF. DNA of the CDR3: TGTGCCAGCAGCGAAGACAGGGGCCGTCAGCCCCAGCATTTT.